Shown below are 16 T cell receptor beta chains from a single sample sequenced in a study of blood T cells in healthy people across ages. A second PCR, run for roughly 7 to 11 cycles, used a sample-barcoded 5' primer plus a J-beta primer mix. TCRdb reprocessed the 5' RACE reads via MiXCR and lists one record per CDR3 protein. The repertoire holds some 1.5 million distinct CDR3 sequences, approximately 43% seen once, with around 4% in the top ten. Sequenced input: blood. The receptor set was obtained from a woman aged 18-29 years in good health.

This clonotype was seen a single time. The V and J genes are TRBV20-1 and TRBJ2-7; 7 bases are a match to TRBD2. Germline lookup yields CDR1 DFQATT and CDR2 SNEGSKA (reference sequence). The CDR3 length is 14 residues. After removal of 4 bases from V and 0 bases from J, the junction contained 6 bases not matched to a gene. The CDR3 sequence is CSATSGVSSYEQYF. In nucleotides, the CDR3 is TGCAGTGCTACCAGCGGGGTGAGCTCCTACGAGCAGTACTTC.

The V and J genes are TRBV7-9 and TRBJ1-2, with D unclear. V gave up 1 base and J gave up 0 bases, with 6 bases separating them. CDR1 SEHNR and CDR2 FQNEAQ come from the germline V gene (reference sequence). The CDR3 runs to 14 residues. In DNA form, the CDR3 reads TGTGCCAGCAGCTTAGTGACGTCTAACTATGGCTACACCTTC. Amino acids: CASSLVTSNYGYTF. Full variable domain (outside the CDR3, taken from reference TRBV7-9 and TRBJ1-2): DTGVSQNPRHKITKRGQNVTFRCDPISEHNRLYWYRQTLGQGPEFLTYFQNEAQLEKSRLLSDRFSAERPKGSFSTLEIQRTEQGDSAMYLCASSLVTSNYGYTFGSGTRLTVV.

Concerning this clonotype: Because the CDR3 is missing its conserved closing phenylalanine or tryptophan, this is likely a read error. This sequence joins TRBV29-1 and TRBJ2-1, with a tentative D call TRBD2 (6 bases). This CDR3 comprises 15 residues. The germline gives CDR1 SQVTM, CDR2 ANQGSEA. V lost 4 bases and J 9 bases, leaving 22 bases between the germline ends. The CDR3 protein is CSVGSRLAFEGEQFS. CDR3 sequence (DNA): TGCAGCGTTGGTTCGAGGCTAGCGTTCGAAGGTGAGCAGTTCTCC.

This clonotype was picked up a small number of times. The chain recombines TRBV20-1 with TRBJ1-2, with unresolved D. The CDR3 has 13 amino acids. Deletions cut 3 bases from V and 8 bases from J, with 16 bases between. Germline V CDR1 and CDR2: DFQATT, SNEGSKA (reference sequence). The CDR3 here is CSASVGRGAGYTF. The CDR3 DNA sequence: TGCAGTGCTAGTGTTGGTCGGGGTGCGGGCTACACCTTC.

This clonotype was observed a handful of times. The V and J genes are TRBV24-1 and TRBJ2-1; TRBD2 agrees at 8 bases. With V trimmed by 3 bases and J by 15 bases, 9 bases remained unmatched. In germline, CDR1 is KGHDR, CDR2 SFDVKD. The CDR3 sequence is 13 residues long. This CDR3 is CATSDPPGTSWFF. In DNA, the CDR3 is TGTGCCACCAGTGATCCGCCCGGGACTAGTTGGTTCTTC.

The chain employs TRBV7-2 and TRBJ2-1, with 10 bases fitting TRBD2. The CDR3 loop spans 13 amino acids. Per the germline V gene, CDR1 is SGHTA and CDR2 is FQGNSA. The J segment lost 8 bases and the V segment lost 5 bases, leaving 3 bases of the junction unmatched. CDR3 nucleotide sequence: TGTGCCAGCAGCGACCTAGCGGGGGATGAGCAGTTCTTC. Its protein product is CASSDLAGDEQFF. Using reference TRBV7-2 and TRBJ2-1 for the parts outside the CDR3, the full variable domain is GAGVSQSPSNKVTEKGKDVELRCDPISGHTALYWYRQSLGQGLEFLIYFQGNSAPDKSGLPSDRFSAERTGGSVSTLTIQRTQQEDSAVYLCASSDLAGDEQFFGPGTRLTVL.

This clonotype was observed a few times. The rearrangement uses TRBV20-1 and TRBJ2-1; D gene uncertain. The CDR3 has 13 amino acids. The germline CDR1 and CDR2 sequences are DFQATT and SNEGSKA (reference sequence). Trimming removed 4 bases at V and 7 bases at J, with 14 bases between. CDR3: CSAKTLSENEQFF. CDR3 nucleotide sequence: TGCAGTGCTAAGACTCTCTCTGAGAATGAGCAGTTCTTC.

This chain connects TRBV7-9 to TRBJ2-3; 9 bases agree with TRBD1. CDR3 size: 18 residues. Germline CDR1 and CDR2: SEHNR and FQNEAQ (reference sequence). V shed 5 bases, J shed 9 bases, and the junction held 21 bases outside the gene matches. The CDR3 nucleotides read TGTGCCAGCAGCCCATCCGGGACAGGGAATCTTTCTTTGATCACGCAGTATTTT. Residues: CASSPSGTGNLSLITQYF.

The genes are TRBV9 and TRBJ2-3, with 16 nucleotides matching TRBD2. The CDR3 length is 18 residues. Germline values: CDR1 SGDLS, CDR2 YYNGEE. V gave up 4 bases and J gave up 1 base; unmatched junction bases: 6. The CDR3 protein is CASSFGTSGGAGTDTQYF. The CDR3 DNA sequence: TGTGCCAGCAGCTTCGGGACTAGCGGGGGGGCCGGCACAGATACGCAGTATTTT.

V is TRBV20-1 and J is TRBJ2-2, with no clear D. There are 13 residues in the CDR3. Germline V lookup: CDR1 DFQATT, CDR2 SNEGSKA (reference sequence). Between the trimmed V and J ends, which lost 2 bases and 8 bases, there was a span of 12 bases. The CDR3: CSARPPRAGELFF. The CDR3 DNA is TGCAGTGCTAGACCCCCCCGCGCTGGGGAGCTGTTTTTT.

This sequence joins TRBV20-1 and TRBJ1-1; possibly TRBD1 for D (5 bases). The CDR3 spans 14 residues. Germline CDR1 is DFQATT and CDR2 is SNEGSKA (reference sequence). Trimming took off 3 bases at V and 7 bases at J, with 18 bases between the two ends. Here the CDR3 DNA reads TGCAGTGCTAGGGAACCCTACAGGACCTATGAAGCTTTCTTT. It is translated as CSAREPYRTYEAFF.

V usage is TRBV28 and J usage is TRBJ2-3; D remains ambiguous. The germline V gene has CDR1 MDHEN and CDR2 SYDVKM. Trimming shortened V by 1 base and J by 4 bases, and 12 bases separated the two germline ends. The CDR3 runs to 15 residues. The CDR3 region has the DNA TGTGCCAGCAGTTTATCCCGCCGACGGGCAGATACGCAGTATTTT. Its translation is CASSLSRRRADTQYF.

The V gene is TRBV12-3 or TRBV12-4, the J gene TRBJ2-1, with a possible D match to TRBD2 (5 bases). The CDR3 extends over 13 amino acids. The V gene lost 3 bases and the J gene lost 7 bases, with 10 bases spanning the gap. CDR3 DNA sequence: TGTGCCAGCAGTTTTGAGGGAAGAAATGAGCAGTTCTTC. This sequence encodes CASSFEGRNEQFF.

This clonotype has more than one count but fewer than ten. This rearrangement joins TRBV29-1 to TRBJ1-2; 10 bases map to TRBD1. Trimming took 1 base from V and 6 from J; bases not matched to a gene: 2. Germline assignment: CDR1 SQVTM and CDR2 ANQGSEA. The CDR3 loop spans 13 amino acids. CDR3 sequence reads: CSVEAGTGDGYTF. The CDR3 nucleotides are TGCAGCGTTGAAGCTGGGACAGGGGATGGCTACACCTTC.

V and J are TRBV11-2 and TRBJ2-3, with 10 positions matching TRBD2. The CDR3 sequence is 17 residues long. The germline CDR1 and CDR2 sequences are SGHAT and FQNNGV. J gave up 5 bases and V 6 bases, and 14 bases lay outside the gene matches. The CDR3 protein is CASRSLRSGRAGDTQYF. CDR3 sequence (DNA): TGTGCCAGCAGGAGCCTTAGGAGCGGGAGGGCCGGAGATACGCAGTATTTT.

The chain employs TRBV12-3 or TRBV12-4 and TRBJ2-7; the match to TRBD1 covers 8 bases. This CDR3 has 16 residues. With V trimmed by 4 bases and J by 2 bases, 10 bases remained unmatched. In nucleotides, the CDR3 is TGTGCCAGCAGTTCCACCGCGACAGGGGCGGCCTACGAGCAGTACTTC. Its translation: CASSSTATGAAYEQYF.